This T cell receptor beta chain comes out of a study of T cells in Graves' hyperthyroidism and ophthalmopathy. Details on this clonotype: Its antigen is still unknown.

Researchers amplified the TCR beta CDR3 regions from RNA transcripts. Using the HTBI primer set, a first-round RT-PCR was run on the TCR CDR3. TCRdb re-analysed the multiplex PCR reads in MiXCR, keeping a single row per CDR3 protein. The sample carries 300,000 to 350,000 distinct CDR3 sequences, roughly 14% recorded once. Patients were excluded for uncontrolled infection, other autoimmune disease, pregnancy or lactation. Orbital computed tomography and thyroid ultrasound, together with serum TRAb and thyroxine and clinical symptoms, were used for diagnoses. Whole-study findings and limits: Among thyroid clonotypes expanded above 0.001, most also appeared in blood. Onset of ophthalmopathy came a median 6.5 months after the model predicted it.

Sequenced material: blood. This TCR came from a woman aged 25 to 39 with Graves' hyperthyroidism.

The DNA of the CDR3 is TGTGCCAGCAAAAGCGGGAGGGCCGTCTACAATGAGCAGTTCTTC. This sequence encodes CASKSGRAVYNEQFF. The chain uses TRBV2 and TRBJ2-1; 10 bases agree with TRBD2. This CDR3 has 15 amino acids. J lost 3 bases, V lost 7 bases, and 6 bases had no gene match. CDR1 and CDR2 (germline): SNHLY, FYNNEI.